This T cell receptor (beta chain) is from a study of CD8 T cells in Susac syndrome. J was trimmed by 0 bases and V by 3 bases; bases with no gene match: 5. The CDR3 is 18 residues long. Germline loops: CDR1 LGHNA, CDR2 YNFKEQ. The authors reverse transcribed roughly 0.5 to 1 ug RNA with random hexamers. TCRdb reprocessed the immunoSEQ multiplex PCR reads via MiXCR and lists one record per CDR3 protein. The table lists about 430,000 distinct CDR3 sequences, approximately 89% of them singletons, with about 0.12% in the top ten. The V call is TRBV4-2, the J call TRBJ2-3, with TRBD2 matching over 14 bases. The sample comprised CD8+ T cells from PBMCs. The receptor's source is a human donor with multiple sclerosis. The CDR3 spells CASSQGLAGDLSTDTQYF. The CDR3, as DNA: TGTGCCAGCAGCCAGGGACTAGCGGGGGACCTAAGCACAGATACGCAGTATTTT.